Listed here is a single T cell receptor beta chain. TCRdb's table, derived via immunoSEQ multiplex PCR, lists solely in-frame clones and lacks some. Here the sample spans about 200,000 clones, roughly 84% being singletons. This specimen belongs to a study of blood T cell repertoires in COVID-19. At the level of the study: Samples came from the United States, Italy and Spain, spanning acute and convalescent COVID-19.

Material for sequencing was peripheral blood. The receptor was derived from a man aged 35-49 years with acute or convalescent COVID-19.

The CDR3, as DNA: TGTGCCAGCAGTGACAGGGGGACAGATACGCAGTATTTT. Translating gives CASSDRGTDTQYF. This rearrangement joins TRBV25-1 to TRBJ2-3, with 7 bases aligning to TRBD1. Germline CDR1 MGHDK, CDR2 SYGVNS. Losses at the gene ends were 3 bases for V and 3 bases for J; bases not matched to a gene: 0. This CDR3 is built from 13 residues.